Listed below are T cell receptor beta chains from one sample, sequenced in a study of shared clonotypes between healthy human individuals. Sequenced by immunoSEQ multiplex PCR; TCRdb stores in-frame clones only, minus some. Here the sample spans nearly 750,000 clones, 72% being singletons. Sequencing input: memory CD4+ T cells sorted from blood. Receptor source: a woman between 25 and 40 years old in good health. Each CDR3 is given with its conserved first and last residue. D genes are given only for firm matches. Expanded clones are given a class, and other clones once, few, many or no size at all.

size	J	V	D	CDR3	DNA
-	TRBJ2-3	TRBV19	-	CASTPDGRGSDTQYF	TGTGCCAGTACCCCCGACGGGAGAGGTTCAGATACGCAGTATTTT
-	TRBJ1-1	TRBV27	TRBD1	CASSPYRGNTEAFF	TGTGCCAGCAGTCCATACAGGGGGAACACTGAAGCTTTCTTT
-	TRBJ2-7	TRBV5-5	-	CASSLAPQLEQYF	TGTGCCAGCAGCTTGGCTCCACAGCTCGAGCAGTACTTC
-	TRBJ2-1	TRBV28	-	CASSLGGADEQFF	TGTGCCAGCAGTTTAGGGGGGGCTGATGAGCAGTTCTTC
-	TRBJ1-4	TRBV11-2	-	CASRRWGNEKLFF	TGTGCCAGCAGGAGATGGGGGAATGAAAAACTGTTTTTT
few	TRBJ2-6	TRBV28	-	CASYMGPSSGANVLTF	TGTGCCAGTTACATGGGGCCCAGCTCTGGGGCCAACGTCCTGACTTTC
-	TRBJ2-1	TRBV6-1	-	CASARDTSSYNEQFF	TGTGCCAGCGCGAGGGATACGAGCTCCTACAATGAGCAGTTCTTC
once	TRBJ2-2	TRBV7-2	-	CASPPRAGATGELFF	TGTGCCAGCCCCCCCCGGGCAGGAGCGACCGGGGAGCTGTTTTTT
-	TRBJ1-1	TRBV28	TRBD1	CASSPRTGNTEAFF	TGTGCCAGCAGTCCCCGGACAGGGAACACTGAAGCTTTCTTT
many	TRBJ2-7	TRBV28	TRBD1	CASRPGDRGTGEQYF	TGTGCCAGCAGACCAGGTGACAGGGGAACGGGTGAGCAGTACTTC
-	TRBJ2-7	TRBV6-1	TRBD2	CASSEARTSGTQSYEQYF	TGTGCCAGCAGTGAAGCGAGGACTAGCGGGACCCAAAGCTACGAGCAGTACTTC
-	TRBJ1-1	TRBV29-1	TRBD1	CSVYRGLKGEAFF	TGCAGCGTTTACAGGGGGCTGAAGGGCGAAGCTTTCTTT
once	TRBJ2-7	TRBV7-9	-	CASSPQGGPYEQYF	TGTGCCAGCAGCCCCCAGGGGGGACCGTACGAGCAGTACTTC
-	TRBJ1-1	TRBV25-1	-	CASSFRANTEAFF	TGTGCCAGCAGTTTCAGGGCTAACACTGAAGCTTTCTTT
many	TRBJ1-4	TRBV4-2	-	CASSQDEGQGGERLFF	TGTGCCAGCAGCCAAGATGAAGGGCAGGGTGGGGAGAGGCTGTTTTTT
-	TRBJ2-3	TRBV29-1	-	CSVGRGEDTQYF	TGCAGCGTTGGAAGGGGTGAAGATACGCAGTATTTT
-	TRBJ2-1	TRBV27	-	CASRSRYNEQFF	TGTGCCAGCAGGTCCCGTTACAATGAGCAGTTCTTC
-	TRBJ2-7	TRBV5-1	TRBD2	CASSLGTSGIDEQYF	TGCGCCAGCAGCCTAGGGACTAGCGGGATTGACGAGCAGTACTTC
few	TRBJ2-3	TRBV15	TRBD2	CATSSPGLGRTGVEYF	TGTGCCACCAGCAGTCCGGGACTAGGGCGCACTGGGGTGGAGTATTTT
-	TRBJ2-3	TRBV9	-	CASSVGVRASTDTQYF	TGTGCCAGCAGCGTAGGAGTGAGAGCGAGCACAGATACGCAGTATTTT
-	TRBJ1-5	TRBV30	-	CAWSSGRASNQPQHF	TGTGCCTGGAGTTCGGGTAGGGCTAGCAATCAGCCCCAGCATTTT
-	TRBJ2-1	TRBV7-6	-	CASSLGIRNEQFF	TGTGCCAGCAGCTTAGGTATCCGCAATGAGCAGTTCTTC